This passage covers 21 T cell receptor beta chains from one sample sequenced in a study of identical twins. TCRdb independently ran MiXCR on the 5' RACE reads; one entry per CDR3 protein. In the table there are around 680,000 distinct CDR3 sequences, 8% to 9% of which are singletons. The sample was also reused in another study, on yellow fever vaccine responses in identical twins.

What was sequenced was PBMCs. The receptors were gathered from a woman aged 18-29 years in good health.

This clonotype was found a few times. The V gene is TRBV7-9, the J gene TRBJ1-2; D not certain. V lost 1 base, J lost 2 bases, and 14 bases lay in between. CDR3 length: 16 amino acids. Germline V gene sequence: CDR1 SEHNR, CDR2 FQNEAQ (reference sequence). This CDR3 is CASSLGRAGDNYGYTF. CDR3 coding DNA: TGTGCCAGCAGCTTAGGGCGGGCAGGAGACAACTATGGCTACACCTTC.

This clonotype was found a few times. This chain uses TRBV6-1 with TRBJ2-3, with unresolved D. Trimming stripped 6 bases from V and 4 bases from J, with 17 bases between. The CDR3 is made up of 15 amino acids. Looked up from germline, CDR1 is MNHNS and CDR2 is SASEGT. CDR3 protein: CASSERGLGPDTQYF. The CDR3 DNA reads as TGTGCCAGCAGCGAACGAGGATTAGGGCCAGATACGCAGTATTTT.

The J gene is TRBJ2-2, the V gene TRBV7-9; 8 bases agree with TRBD2. CDR1 SEHNR and CDR2 FQNEAQ come from the germline V gene (reference sequence). Losses at the gene ends were 5 bases for V and 2 bases for J; bases not matched to a gene: 4. The CDR3 consists of 15 residues. CDR3 nucleotides: TGTGCCAGCAGCAAACTAGCGGAAAACACCGGGGAGCTGTTTTTT. This translates into CASSKLAENTGELFF.

This clonotype came up a few times. The chain is built from TRBV6-2 or TRBV6-3 and TRBJ2-1, with D perhaps TRBD2 (6 bases). The CDR3 loop spans 11 amino acids. CDR1 and CDR2 (germline): MNHEY, SVGEGT. Trimming left V 10 bases short and J 7 bases short, with 11 bases between. The CDR3 DNA sequence: TGTGCCACAATGGGGGGAAATGAGCAGTTCTTC. Encoded protein: CATMGGNEQFF.

V is TRBV12-3 or TRBV12-4 and J is TRBJ1-4; TRBD1 might be the D (5 bases). The CDR3 sequence is 16 residues long. The V and J ends lost 3 bases and 8 bases respectively, with 19 bases between them. CDR3 sequence reads: CASSLRGAGGREKLFF. The CDR3 DNA is TGTGCCAGCAGTTTGAGGGGAGCAGGCGGGCGCGAAAAACTGTTTTTT.

This clonotype was counted many times. This sequence joins TRBV12-3 or TRBV12-4 and TRBJ1-1; 10 nucleotides match TRBD1. The junction had 9 bases not matched to a gene; V was cut back by 7 bases and J by 10 bases. The CDR3 is made up of 13 amino acids. The DNA of the CDR3 is TGTGCCAGCACCATGACAGGGGGCAAGACAGCTTTCTTT. It is translated as CASTMTGGKTAFF.

CDR3: CASTLGRGTYMNTEAFF. The CDR3 nucleotides read TGTGCCAGCACACTGGGAAGGGGAACGTACATGAACACTGAAGCTTTCTTT. This chain uses TRBV5-5 with TRBJ1-1; a possible D gene is TRBD1 (5 bases). Germline V lookup: CDR1 SGHKS, CDR2 YYEKEE (reference sequence). CDR3 length: 17 residues. Trimming took off 6 bases at V and 0 bases at J, with 21 bases between the two ends. Looking up the rest from reference TRBV5-5 and TRBJ1-1 gives the full variable domain: DAGVTQSPTHLIKTRGQQVTLRCSPISGHKSVSWYQQVLGQGPQFIFQYYEKEERGRGNFPDRFSARQFPNYSSELNVNALLLGDSALYLCASTLGRGTYMNTEAFFGQGTRLTVV.

The sample holds a few counts of this clonotype. The gene calls are TRBV2 and TRBJ2-7; unclear D gene. V lost 1 base to trimming and J lost 3 bases, with 7 bases between them. Germline-derived CDR1 and CDR2 are SNHLY and FYNNEI. The CDR3 loop spans 13 amino acids. The CDR3 sequence: CASSEGSFYEQYF. In nucleotides, the CDR3 is TGTGCCAGCAGTGAAGGGTCCTTCTACGAGCAGTACTTC.

This clonotype has more than one count but fewer than ten. The chain employs TRBV7-2 and TRBJ1-4; a possible D gene is TRBD1 (5 bases). The ends were cut back, 6 bases at V and 11 bases at J, with 19 bases in the middle. From germline, CDR1 is SGHTA and CDR2 FQGNSA. The CDR3 is 14 residues long. CDR3 loop: CASSWGRGVGKLFF. CDR3 sequence (DNA): TGTGCCAGCAGTTGGGGACGAGGGGTGGGGAAACTGTTTTTT. The variable domain in full, completed from reference TRBV7-2 and TRBJ1-4, reads GAGVSQSPSNKVTEKGKDVELRCDPISGHTALYWYRQSLGQGLEFLIYFQGNSAPDKSGLPSDRFSAERTGGSVSTLTIQRTQQEDSAVYLCASSWGRGVGKLFFGSGTQLSVL.

This clonotype was seen a few times. The gene calls are TRBV20-1 and TRBJ2-2; TRBD2 aligns across 11 bases. Germline CDR1 is DFQATT and CDR2 is SNEGSKA (reference sequence). The CDR3 length is 17 residues. After removal of 0 bases from V and 5 bases from J, the junction contained 8 bases not matched to a gene. DNA for the CDR3: TGCAGTGCTAGAGATCGAGAACTAGCGGGAGTAACCGGGGAGCTGTTTTTT. It specifies CSARDRELAGVTGELFF.

The chain links TRBV12-3 or TRBV12-4 to TRBJ1-2; no reliable D call. CDR3 length equals 14 residues. The V gene lost 6 bases and the J gene lost 2 bases, with 13 bases spanning the gap. CDR3: CASSPTLKNYGYTF. The CDR3 nucleotides read TGTGCCAGCAGCCCCACACTTAAAAACTATGGCTACACCTTC.

The V call is TRBV12-3 or TRBV12-4, the J call TRBJ2-1, with 9 bases aligning to TRBD2. V dropped 3 bases and J dropped 8; count of bases not matched to a gene: 8. CDR3 length: 15 amino acids. CDR3 protein: CASSLVAGGPYEQFF. CDR3 sequence (DNA): TGTGCCAGCAGTTTGGTGGCGGGAGGGCCGTATGAGCAGTTCTTC.

This clonotype was recorded at least ten times. J is TRBJ2-2 and V is TRBV6-5; tentative D call: TRBD2 (5 bases). The germline V and J ends were trimmed by 2 bases and 4 bases, with 11 bases remaining between them. Germline V gene lookup returns CDR1 MNHEY and CDR2 SVGAGI. The CDR3 is 15 residues long. The CDR3 bases are TGTGCCAGCAGTTACGGAGGTCGTGCCACCGGGGAGCTGTTTTTT. This codes for CASSYGGRATGELFF.

This sequence joins TRBV18 and TRBJ2-5, with unresolved D. The CDR3 runs to 15 residues. Trimming removed 2 bases from V and 3 bases from J, with 13 bases in between. Germline V gene sequence: CDR1 KGHSH, CDR2 LQKENI. The CDR3 nucleotides are TGTGCCAGCTCACCATTCCGGGCAGAGGAAGAGACCCAGTACTTC. It is translated as CASSPFRAEEETQYF.

The J gene is TRBJ1-2, the V gene TRBV6-2 or TRBV6-3, with a weak D call TRBD1 (5 bases). V shed 4 bases and J shed 0 bases, with 9 bases lying between them. Per germline, CDR1 MNHEY and CDR2 SVGEGT. The CDR3 is 14 residues long. CDR3 in DNA: TGTGCCAGCAGTTTCTCACAGGCTAACTATGGCTACACCTTC. Protein: CASSFSQANYGYTF.

This clonotype was seen many times. This chain connects TRBV20-1 to TRBJ2-2; D gene uncertain. V gave up 0 bases and J gave up 0 bases, with 2 bases separating them. The CDR3 is 13 residues long. Germline loops: CDR1 DFQATT, CDR2 SNEGSKA (reference sequence). CDR3 residues: CSARDPNTGELFF. CDR3 nucleotides: TGCAGTGCTAGAGATCCGAACACCGGGGAGCTGTTTTTT.

CDR3 DNA sequence: TGCAGCGTTGAAGACAGTAGGACTGAAGCTTTCTTT. Translating it yields CSVEDSRTEAFF. The rearrangement uses TRBV29-1 and TRBJ1-1; D ambiguous. Germline V gives CDR1 SQVTM, CDR2 ANQGSEA. CDR3 length: 12 amino acids. Trimming removed 0 bases at V and 5 bases at J, with 7 bases between.

This clonotype has more than one count but fewer than ten. The CDR3, as DNA: TGTGCCAGCAGCCAAGACGGGGACAGGGGAAACGAGCAGTACTTC. The encoded protein is CASSQDGDRGNEQYF. This chain uses TRBV7-2 with TRBJ2-7; 10 bases line up with TRBD1. V trimming: 5 bases; J trimming: 5 bases; junction bases outside the gene matches: 9. CDR3 length: 15 amino acids. Germline values: CDR1 SGHTA, CDR2 FQGNSA.

The chain links TRBV7-9 to TRBJ2-1; no firm D call. This CDR3 is 17 amino acids long. With 4 bases removed from V and 0 bases from J, the gap between germline ends came to 16 bases. Germline V lookup: CDR1 SEHNR, CDR2 FQNEAQ (reference sequence). The CDR3 here is CASSSSTGLSSYNEQFF. The CDR3 DNA reads TGTGCCAGCAGCTCCTCCACTGGGCTTAGCTCCTACAATGAGCAGTTCTTC.

The chain carries TRBV28 and TRBJ2-3; tentative D call: TRBD2 (5 bases). Germline V gene lookup returns CDR1 MDHEN and CDR2 SYDVKM. The CDR3 loop spans 17 amino acids. V lost 4 bases, J lost 1 base, and 18 bases lay in between. Here the CDR3 DNA reads TGTGCCAGCAGTTCCCTTTGGCGGGTTGAGGGCACAGATACGCAGTATTTT. Protein sequence: CASSSLWRVEGTDTQYF.

The rearrangement links TRBV5-4 to TRBJ2-3; TRBD1 matches at 9 bases. CDR3 length: 16 residues. CDR1 and CDR2 from the germline V gene are SGHNT and YYREEE (reference sequence). The V and J ends lost 4 bases and 4 bases, in that order; junction bases with no gene match: 10. The DNA for the CDR3 is TGTGCCAGCAGCAAGCCGACAGGGGGTGGTTCAGATACGCAGTATTTT. Translating it yields CASSKPTGGGSDTQYF.